This TCR beta chain was captured by sequencing in a study of shared clonotypes between healthy human individuals. Study observations and caveats: Memory subsets generally showed lower estimated richness than naive subsets.

As for this clone: Its target is unknown.

Sequencing used immunoSEQ multiplex PCR; TCRdb keeps in-frame clones, though not all of them. Of about 2.3 million clones in the sample, 80% to 95% were seen once. V shed 5 bases and J 5 bases; nucleotides not matched to a gene: 13. The CDR3 has 16 amino acids. Per the germline V gene, CDR1 is SGHTA and CDR2 is FQGNSA. The sequence was collected from a man between 18 and 29 years old in good health. Some clones in this sample may be carry-over from other donors' samples. The sample was naive CD4+ T cells from PBMCs. Subset noted: CD45RA+ positively selected. The chain combines TRBV7-2 with TRBJ2-5, with 8 bases aligning to TRBD2. The CDR3 loop is CASSPQASGQGETQYF. CDR3 nucleotide sequence: TGTGCCAGCAGCCCCCAGGCTAGCGGGCAGGGGGAGACCCAGTACTTC.